A selection of T cell receptor beta chains follows, all from one sample in a study of control samples from healthy donors and cancer patients. Some clones are missing from TCRdb's copy, which holds only in-frame ones; the method was immunoSEQ multiplex PCR. The table records approximately 220,000 clones, 90% to 95% of them present only once. Source material: blood. These receptors were collected from a man in his fifties or sixties in good health. The CDR3 runs from the conserved cysteine through the conserved F or W. D genes are given only for firm matches. Some rows have no size entry. The others give once, few or many, or a class for an expanded clone.

size,J,V,D,CDR3,DNA
.,TRBJ2-7,TRBV15,.,CATSRSAGEQYF,TGTGCCACCAGCAGATCCGCCGGCGAGCAGTACTTC
.,TRBJ2-5,TRBV18,TRBD2,CASSPRGGSQETQYF,TGTGCCAGCTCACCGCGGGGGGGGAGCCAAGAGACCCAGTACTTC
once,TRBJ2-2,TRBV5-1,TRBD2,CASSPGLPNTGELFF,TGCGCCAGCAGCCCGGGACTACCGAACACCGGGGAGCTGTTTTTT
.,TRBJ1-2,TRBV2,TRBD1,CASSGGTVANYGYTF,TGTGCCAGCAGTGGAGGGACAGTAGCTAACTATGGCTACACCTTC
few,TRBJ2-2,TRBV18,TRBD1,CASSPGTGNTGELFF,TGTGCCAGCTCACCAGGGACAGGGAACACCGGGGAGCTGTTTTTT
.,TRBJ2-5,TRBV6-5,TRBD1,CASNGQGIQETQYF,TGTGCCAGCAATGGACAGGGGATCCAAGAGACCCAGTACTTC
.,TRBJ1-1,TRBV7-9,.,CASSKARVDEAFF,TGTGCCAGCAGCAAGGCCAGGGTTGATGAAGCTTTCTTT
.,TRBJ1-1,TRBV3-1/TRBV3-2,.,CASSQLAQEAFF,TGTGCCAGCAGCCAGCTCGCACAGGAAGCTTTCTTT
.,TRBJ2-5,TRBV5-1,.,CASSPGSSTEETQYF,TGCGCCAGCAGCCCCGGGTCTTCCACCGAAGAGACCCAGTACTTC
.,TRBJ1-1,TRBV18,.,CASSPRGGQAFF,TGTGCCAGCTCACCTCGGGGGGGTCAGGCTTTCTTT
.,TRBJ2-1,TRBV24-1,TRBD2,CATSGEGGLIYNEQFF,TGTGCCACCAGTGGGGAGGGCGGACTGATCTACAATGAGCAGTTCTTC
.,TRBJ2-1,TRBV24-1,.,CATSDLKTSINEQFF,TGTGCCACCAGTGACCTCAAGACTAGTATCAATGAGCAGTTCTTC
.,TRBJ2-1,TRBV5-1,.,CASSLNQLSYNEQFF,TGCGCCAGCAGCTTGAACCAACTCTCCTACAATGAGCAGTTCTTC
.,TRBJ2-7,TRBV20-1,TRBD2,CSASFGGGPYEQYF,TGCAGTGCTAGTTTCGGCGGGGGGCCGTACGAGCAGTACTTC
.,TRBJ2-6,TRBV5-1,.,CASSLEANVLTF,TGCGCCAGCAGCTTGGAGGCCAACGTCCTGACTTTC
once,TRBJ1-6,TRBV28,.,CASSQTEWNSPLHF,TGTGCCAGCAGCCAGACAGAATGGAATTCACCCCTCCACTTT
.,TRBJ2-2,TRBV28,TRBD2,CASSSGGKNTGELFF,TGTGCCAGCAGCTCGGGGGGAAAGAACACCGGGGAGCTGTTTTTT
.,TRBJ1-3,TRBV19,TRBD1,CASRTGPGNTIYF,TGTGCCAGCCGGACAGGGCCTGGAAACACCATATATTTT
.,TRBJ2-3,TRBV28,TRBD1,CASSPPGDRTDTQYF,TGTGCCAGCAGTCCCCCCGGGGACAGGACAGATACGCAGTATTTT
.,TRBJ1-1,TRBV6-4,.,CASSAEAMRGRVDAFF,TGTGCCAGCAGTGCTGAGGCCATGAGGGGGAGGGTTGACGCTTTCTTT
.,TRBJ1-2,TRBV7-8,.,CASSLGGIGDGYTF,TGTGCCAGCAGCTTAGGGGGAATTGGCGATGGCTACACCTTC
.,TRBJ2-7,TRBV30,.,CAWSAAEVQYF,TGTGCCTGGAGTGCTGCCGAGGTGCAGTACTTC
.,TRBJ2-7,TRBV5-4,TRBD1,CASSPPGTGMSEQYF,TGTGCCAGCAGCCCACCTGGGACAGGGATGAGCGAGCAGTACTTC
.,TRBJ1-6,TRBV2,.,CASRPDRLSYNSPLHF,TGTGCCAGCAGACCCGACAGGCTCTCCTATAATTCACCCCTCCACTTT
.,TRBJ2-1,TRBV5-5,.,CASSLETLEQFF,TGTGCCAGCAGCTTGGAAACGTTGGAGCAGTTCTTC
.,TRBJ2-2,TRBV5-4,TRBD2,CASSPGGGTGELFF,TGTGCCAGCAGCCCGGGCGGGGGCACCGGGGAGCTGTTTTTT